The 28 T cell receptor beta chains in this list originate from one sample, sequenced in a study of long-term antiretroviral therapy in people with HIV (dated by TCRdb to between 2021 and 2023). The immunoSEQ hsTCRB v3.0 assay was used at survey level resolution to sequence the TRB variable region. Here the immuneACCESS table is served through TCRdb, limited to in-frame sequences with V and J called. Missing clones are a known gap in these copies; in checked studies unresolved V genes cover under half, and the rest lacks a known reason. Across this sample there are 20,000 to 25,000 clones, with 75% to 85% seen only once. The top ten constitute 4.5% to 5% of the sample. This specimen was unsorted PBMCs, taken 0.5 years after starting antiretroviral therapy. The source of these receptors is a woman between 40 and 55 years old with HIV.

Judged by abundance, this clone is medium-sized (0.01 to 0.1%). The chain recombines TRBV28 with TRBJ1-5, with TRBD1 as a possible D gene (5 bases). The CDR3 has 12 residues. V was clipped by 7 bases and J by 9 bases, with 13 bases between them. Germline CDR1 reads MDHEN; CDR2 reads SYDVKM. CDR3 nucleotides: TGTGCCAGCACTGGCCCTAGGGGGCCCCAGCATTTT. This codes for CASTGPRGPQHF.

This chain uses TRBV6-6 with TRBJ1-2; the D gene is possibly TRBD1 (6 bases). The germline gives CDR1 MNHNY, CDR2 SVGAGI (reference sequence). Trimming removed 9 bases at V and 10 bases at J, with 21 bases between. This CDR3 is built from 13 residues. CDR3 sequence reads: CASDVGTKEYYTF. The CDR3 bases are TGTGCCAGTGACGTGGGGACAAAAGAATACTACACCTTC.

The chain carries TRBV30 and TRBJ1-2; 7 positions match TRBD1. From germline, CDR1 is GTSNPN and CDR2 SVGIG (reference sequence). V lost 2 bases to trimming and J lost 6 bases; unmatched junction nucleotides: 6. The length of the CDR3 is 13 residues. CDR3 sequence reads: CAWSRGQTHGYTF. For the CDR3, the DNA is TGTGCCTGGAGTCGGGGACAGACCCATGGCTACACCTTC.

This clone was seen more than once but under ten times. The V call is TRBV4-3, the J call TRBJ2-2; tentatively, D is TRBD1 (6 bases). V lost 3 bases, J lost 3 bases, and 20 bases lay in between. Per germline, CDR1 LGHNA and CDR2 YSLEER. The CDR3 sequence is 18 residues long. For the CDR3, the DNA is TGCGCCAGCAGCCATCTTATCGGGACACCGGTGTACACCGGGGAGCTGTTTTTT. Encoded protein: CASSHLIGTPVYTGELFF.

In nucleotides, the CDR3 is TGTGCCTGGGAAGGGGACGGAGACAATGAGCAGTTCTTC. It encodes CAWEGDGDNEQFF. The genes are TRBV30 and TRBJ2-1; D is tentatively TRBD1 or TRBD2 (5 bases each). The CDR3 totals 13 residues. Trimming took off 5 bases at V and 5 bases at J, with 13 bases between the two ends. CDR1 and CDR2 (germline): GTSNPN, SVGIG (reference sequence). Full variable domain (outside the CDR3, taken from reference TRBV30 and TRBJ2-1): SQTIHQWPATLVQPVGSPLSLECTVEGTSNPNLYWYRQAAGRGLQLLFYSVGIGQISSEVPQNLSASRPQDRQFILSSKKLLLSDSGFYLCAWEGDGDNEQFFGPGTRLTVL.

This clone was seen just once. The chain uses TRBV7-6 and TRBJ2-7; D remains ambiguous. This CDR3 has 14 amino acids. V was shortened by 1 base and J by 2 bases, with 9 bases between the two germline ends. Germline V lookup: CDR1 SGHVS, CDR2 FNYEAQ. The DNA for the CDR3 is TGTGCCAGCAGCTTAGGGGCAACCCCCTACGAGCAGTACTTC. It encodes CASSLGATPYEQYF.

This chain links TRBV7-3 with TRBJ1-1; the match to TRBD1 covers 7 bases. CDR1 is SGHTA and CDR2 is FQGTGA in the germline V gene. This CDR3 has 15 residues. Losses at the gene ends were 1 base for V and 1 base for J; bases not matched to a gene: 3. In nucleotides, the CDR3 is TGTGCCAGCAGCTTAAAAGGGACAGAGAACACTGAAGCTTTCTTT. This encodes CASSLKGTENTEAFF.

The CDR3 is CASSRTGGTNEKLFF. For the CDR3, the DNA is TGTGCCAGCAGCCGAACTGGGGGCACTAATGAAAAACTGTTTTTT. The V call is TRBV7-2, the J call TRBJ1-4, with D possibly TRBD1 on 6 matching bases. Trimming cost V 5 bases and J 2 bases, with 12 bases left between them. Germline CDR1 is SGHTA and CDR2 is FQGNSA. This CDR3 comprises 15 residues.

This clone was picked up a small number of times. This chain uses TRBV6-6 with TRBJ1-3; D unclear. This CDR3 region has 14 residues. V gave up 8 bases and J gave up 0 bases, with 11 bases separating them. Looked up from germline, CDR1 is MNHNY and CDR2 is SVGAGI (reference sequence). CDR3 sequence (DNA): TGTGCCAGCGGTAAAGGGAGCTCTGGAAACACCATATATTTT. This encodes CASGKGSSGNTIYF.

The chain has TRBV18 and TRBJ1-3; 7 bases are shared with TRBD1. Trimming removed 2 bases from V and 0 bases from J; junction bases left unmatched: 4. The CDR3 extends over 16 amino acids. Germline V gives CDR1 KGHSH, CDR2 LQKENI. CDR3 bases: TGTGCCAGCTCACCATGGGACAGCTCCTCTGGAAACACCATATATTTT. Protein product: CASSPWDSSSGNTIYF.

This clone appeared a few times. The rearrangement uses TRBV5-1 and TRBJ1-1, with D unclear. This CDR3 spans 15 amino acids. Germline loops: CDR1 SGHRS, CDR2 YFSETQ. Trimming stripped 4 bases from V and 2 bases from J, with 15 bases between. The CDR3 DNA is TGCGCCAGCAGCCCTTCACCGGGCCAAAACACTGAAGCTTTCTTT. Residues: CASSPSPGQNTEAFF.

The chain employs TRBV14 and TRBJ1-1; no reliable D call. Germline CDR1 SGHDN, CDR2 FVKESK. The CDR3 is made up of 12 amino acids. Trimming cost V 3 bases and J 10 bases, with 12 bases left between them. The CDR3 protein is CASSHPQSGAFF. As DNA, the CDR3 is TGTGCCAGCAGCCATCCACAGTCGGGAGCTTTCTTT.

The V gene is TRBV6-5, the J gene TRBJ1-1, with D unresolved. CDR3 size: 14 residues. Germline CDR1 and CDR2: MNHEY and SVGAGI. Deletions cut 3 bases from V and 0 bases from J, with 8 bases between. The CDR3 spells CASSYSSVNTEAFF. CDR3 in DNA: TGTGCCAGCAGTTATTCTTCGGTGAACACTGAAGCTTTCTTT.

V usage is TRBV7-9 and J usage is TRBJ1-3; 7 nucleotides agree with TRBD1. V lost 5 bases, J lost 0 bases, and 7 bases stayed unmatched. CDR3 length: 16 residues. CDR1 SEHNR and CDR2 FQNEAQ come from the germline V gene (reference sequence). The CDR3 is CASSARQGGSGNTIYF. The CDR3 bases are TGTGCCAGCAGCGCACGACAGGGAGGCTCTGGAAACACCATATATTTT.

The chain's CDR3 is CASSLARGGQPQHF. The CDR3 DNA reads as TGTGCCAGCAGTTTAGCCAGGGGTGGGCAGCCCCAGCATTTT. The chain links TRBV27 to TRBJ1-5; maybe TRBD1 (6 bases). The germline V gene encodes CDR1 MNHEY and CDR2 SMNVEV (reference sequence). CDR3 size: 14 residues. Trimming shortened V by 2 bases and J by 7 bases, and 12 bases separated the two germline ends.

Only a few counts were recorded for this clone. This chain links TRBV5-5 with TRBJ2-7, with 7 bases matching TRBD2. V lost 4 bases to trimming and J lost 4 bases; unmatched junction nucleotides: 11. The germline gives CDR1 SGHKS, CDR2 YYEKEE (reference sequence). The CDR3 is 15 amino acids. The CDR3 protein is CASSPPGGGVYEQYF. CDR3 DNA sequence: TGTGCCAGCAGCCCCCCTGGGGGGGGAGTGTACGAGCAGTACTTC. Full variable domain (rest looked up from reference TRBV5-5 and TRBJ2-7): DAGVTQSPTHLIKTRGQQVTLRCSPISGHKSVSWYQQVLGQGPQFIFQYYEKEERGRGNFPDRFSARQFPNYSSELNVNALLLGDSALYLCASSPPGGGVYEQYFGPGTRLTVT.

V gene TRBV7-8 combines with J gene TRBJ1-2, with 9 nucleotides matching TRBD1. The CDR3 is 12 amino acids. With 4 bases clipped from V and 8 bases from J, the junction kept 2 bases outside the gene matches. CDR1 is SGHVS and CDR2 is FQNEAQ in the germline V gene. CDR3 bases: TGTGCCAGCAGCTGGGACAGGGAAGGCTACACCTTC. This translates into CASSWDREGYTF.

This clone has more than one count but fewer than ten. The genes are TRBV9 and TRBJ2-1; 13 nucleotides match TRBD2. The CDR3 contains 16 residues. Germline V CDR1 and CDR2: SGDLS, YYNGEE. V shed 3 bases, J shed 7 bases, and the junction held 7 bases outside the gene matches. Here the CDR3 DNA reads TGTGCCAGCAGCGCGGGACTAGCGGGGAATTATAATGAGCAGTTCTTC. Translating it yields CASSAGLAGNYNEQFF.

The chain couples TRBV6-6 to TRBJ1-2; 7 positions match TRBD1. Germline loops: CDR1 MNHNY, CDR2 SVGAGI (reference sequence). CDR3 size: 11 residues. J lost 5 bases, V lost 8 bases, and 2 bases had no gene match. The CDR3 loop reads CASGTVYGYTF. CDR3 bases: TGTGCCAGCGGGACAGTTTATGGCTACACCTTC.

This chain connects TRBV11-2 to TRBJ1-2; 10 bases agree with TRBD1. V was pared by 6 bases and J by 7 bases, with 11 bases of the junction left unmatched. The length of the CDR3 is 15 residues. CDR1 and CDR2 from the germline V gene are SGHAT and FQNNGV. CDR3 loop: CASSLQQGTGVGYTF. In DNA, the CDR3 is TGTGCCAGCAGTCTACAACAGGGGACAGGGGTTGGCTACACCTTC.

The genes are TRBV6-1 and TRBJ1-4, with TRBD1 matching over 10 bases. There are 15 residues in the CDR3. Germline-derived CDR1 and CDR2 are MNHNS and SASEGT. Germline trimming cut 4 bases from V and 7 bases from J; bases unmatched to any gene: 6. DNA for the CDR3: TGTGCCAGCAGTGTTGACAGGGGGCGGATTGAAAAACTGTTTTTT. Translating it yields CASSVDRGRIEKLFF.

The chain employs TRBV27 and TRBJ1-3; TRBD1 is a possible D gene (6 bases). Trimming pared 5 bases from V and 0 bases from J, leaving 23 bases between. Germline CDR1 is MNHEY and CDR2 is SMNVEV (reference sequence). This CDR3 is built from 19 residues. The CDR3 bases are TGTGCCAGCAGTATAAGGGGGACCCGCCCTCCCTTCTCTGGAAACACCATATATTTT. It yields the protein CASSIRGTRPPFSGNTIYF.

DNA of the CDR3: TGTGCCAGCAGCTCCTTCGGACTAGCCGGTGGCAATGAGCAGTTCTTC. As protein: CASSSFGLAGGNEQFF. The chain combines TRBV7-3 with TRBJ2-1; 8 bases are shared with TRBD2. The CDR3 length is 16 residues. The V segment lost 4 bases and the J segment 6 bases; nucleotides outside the gene matches: 11. The V gene's germline CDR1 is SGHTA and CDR2 FQGTGA.

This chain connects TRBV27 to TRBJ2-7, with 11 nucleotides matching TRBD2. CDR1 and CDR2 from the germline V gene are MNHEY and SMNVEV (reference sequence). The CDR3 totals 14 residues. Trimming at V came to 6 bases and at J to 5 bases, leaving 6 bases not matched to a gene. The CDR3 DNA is TGTGCCAGCAGCTCGGAACTAGCGGGGGACGAGCAGTACTTC. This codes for CASSSELAGDEQYF.

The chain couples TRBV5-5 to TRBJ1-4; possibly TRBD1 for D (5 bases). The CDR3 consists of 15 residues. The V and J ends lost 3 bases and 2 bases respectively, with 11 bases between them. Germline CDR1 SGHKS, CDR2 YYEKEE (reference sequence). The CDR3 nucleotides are TGTGCCAGCAGCTCAGATTGGGGCACTAATGAAAAACTGTTTTTT. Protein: CASSSDWGTNEKLFF.

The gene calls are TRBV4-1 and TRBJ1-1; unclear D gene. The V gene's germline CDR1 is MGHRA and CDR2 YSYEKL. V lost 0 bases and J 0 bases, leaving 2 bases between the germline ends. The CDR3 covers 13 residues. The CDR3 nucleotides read TGCGCCAGCAGCCAAGAGGTGAACACTGAAGCTTTCTTT. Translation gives CASSQEVNTEAFF.

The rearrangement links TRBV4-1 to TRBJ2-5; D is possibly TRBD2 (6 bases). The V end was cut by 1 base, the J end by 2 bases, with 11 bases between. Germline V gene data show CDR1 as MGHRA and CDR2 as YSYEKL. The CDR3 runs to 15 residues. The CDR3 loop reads CASSQGGSGQETQYF. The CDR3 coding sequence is TGCGCCAGCAGCCAAGGAGGCAGCGGGCAAGAGACCCAGTACTTC.

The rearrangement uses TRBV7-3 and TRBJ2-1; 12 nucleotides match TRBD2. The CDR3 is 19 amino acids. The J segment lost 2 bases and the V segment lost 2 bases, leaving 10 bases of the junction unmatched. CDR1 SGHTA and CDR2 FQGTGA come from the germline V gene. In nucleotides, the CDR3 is TGTGCCAGCAGCTTAGGGGCGGCTAGCGGGGGGGCTGCCTACAATGAGCAGTTCTTC. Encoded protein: CASSLGAASGGAAYNEQFF.